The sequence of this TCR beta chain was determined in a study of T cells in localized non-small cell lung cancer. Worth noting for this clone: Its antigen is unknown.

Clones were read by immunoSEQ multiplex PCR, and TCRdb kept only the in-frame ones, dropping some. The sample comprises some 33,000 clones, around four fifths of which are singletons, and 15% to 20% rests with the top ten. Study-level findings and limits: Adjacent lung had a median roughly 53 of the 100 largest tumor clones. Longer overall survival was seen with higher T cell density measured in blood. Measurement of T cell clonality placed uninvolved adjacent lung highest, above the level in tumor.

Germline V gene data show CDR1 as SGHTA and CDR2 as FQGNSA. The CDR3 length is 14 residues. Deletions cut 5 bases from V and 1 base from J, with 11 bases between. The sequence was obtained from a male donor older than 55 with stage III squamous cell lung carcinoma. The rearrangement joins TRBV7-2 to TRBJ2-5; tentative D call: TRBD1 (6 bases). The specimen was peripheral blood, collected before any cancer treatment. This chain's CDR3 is CASSRGQPQETQYF. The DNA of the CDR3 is TGTGCCAGCAGCCGCGGACAGCCCCAAGAGACCCAGTACTTC.